The subject of this entry is one T cell receptor beta chain. This sample was included in a study of blood T cell repertoires in COVID-19. The length of the CDR3 is 19 residues. Germline assignment: CDR1 SQVTM and CDR2 ANQGSEA. The junction had 19 bases not matched to a gene; V was cut back by 4 bases and J by 5 bases. Authors' processing steps: Amplification from reference gene primers served as the basis for estimated nucleated cell counts. TCRdb's copy holds only in-frame clones and misses some; the assay was immunoSEQ multiplex PCR. V and J calls and clone size are given by that table; D and trimming were obtained from the DNA. Counted here are about 180,000 clones, roughly 83% occurring once; the ten biggest clones make up 14%.

This clonotype originated in a young man with active or convalescent COVID-19. Sequenced sample: peripheral blood. The chain couples TRBV29-1 to TRBJ2-3; 12 positions agree with TRBD2. CDR3 amino acids: CSVVGRGMTSGRGGDTQYF. For the CDR3, the DNA is TGCAGCGTTGTGGGCAGGGGGATGACTAGCGGGAGAGGGGGAGATACGCAGTATTTT.